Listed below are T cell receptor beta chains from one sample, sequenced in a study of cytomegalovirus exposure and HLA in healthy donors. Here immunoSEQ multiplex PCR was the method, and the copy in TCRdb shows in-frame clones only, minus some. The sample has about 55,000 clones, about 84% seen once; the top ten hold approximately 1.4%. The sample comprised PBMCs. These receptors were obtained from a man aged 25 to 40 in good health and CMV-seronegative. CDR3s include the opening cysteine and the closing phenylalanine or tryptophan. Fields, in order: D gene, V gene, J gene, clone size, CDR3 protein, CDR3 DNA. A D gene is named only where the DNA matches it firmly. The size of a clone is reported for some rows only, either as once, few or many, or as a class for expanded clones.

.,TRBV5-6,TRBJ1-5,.,CASSFWGGRRSNQPQHF,TGTGCCAGCAGCTTTTGGGGGGGCAGGAGAAGCAATCAGCCCCAGCATTTT
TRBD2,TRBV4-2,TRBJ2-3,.,CASSQAGAGGLSGTQYF,TGTGCCAGCAGCCAAGCCGGGGCGGGAGGGCTAAGTGGTACGCAGTATTTT
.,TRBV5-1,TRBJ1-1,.,CASRAQGSTEAFF,TGCGCCAGCAGGGCGCAGGGGAGTACTGAAGCTTTCTTT
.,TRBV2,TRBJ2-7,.,CASKDSLSYEQYF,TGTGCCAGCAAGGACAGCCTCTCCTACGAGCAGTACTTC
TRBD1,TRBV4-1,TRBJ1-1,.,CASSHAPGTGVWTEAFF,TGCGCCAGCAGCCACGCTCCCGGGACAGGGGTTTGGACTGAAGCTTTCTTT
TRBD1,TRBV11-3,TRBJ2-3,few,CASNWGQGDTDTQYF,TGTGCCAGCAACTGGGGACAGGGGGACACAGATACGCAGTATTTT
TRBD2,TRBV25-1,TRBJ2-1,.,CASSESGSGGLSYNEQFF,TGTGCCAGCAGTGAATCAGGGAGCGGGGGGTTATCCTACAATGAGCAGTTCTTC
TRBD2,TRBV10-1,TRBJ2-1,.,CASSRAGGPYNEQFF,TGCGCCAGCAGTAGAGCGGGGGGCCCCTACAATGAGCAGTTCTTC
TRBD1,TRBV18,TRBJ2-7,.,CASSPPWQGAEQYF,TGTGCCAGCTCGCCACCGTGGCAGGGGGCCGAGCAGTACTTC
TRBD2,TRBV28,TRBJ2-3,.,CASSTAGTRGGFTQYF,TGTGCCAGCAGCACAGCAGGGACTAGGGGGGGTTTTACGCAGTATTTT
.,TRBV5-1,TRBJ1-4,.,CASSPRGADNEKLFF,TGCGCCAGCAGCCCCCGGGGGGCCGATAATGAAAAACTGTTTTTT
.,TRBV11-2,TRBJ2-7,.,CASSPHGGGRGDEQYF,TGTGCCAGCAGCCCCCACGGAGGAGGCAGGGGAGACGAGCAGTACTTC
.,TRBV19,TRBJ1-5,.,CASSTWTAVLQPQHF,TGTGCCAGTAGTACCTGGACAGCAGTTCTTCAGCCCCAGCATTTT
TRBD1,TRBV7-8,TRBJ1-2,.,CASSPTSGTGALGYTF,TGTGCCAGCAGTCCCACGAGTGGGACAGGGGCTCTTGGCTACACCTTC
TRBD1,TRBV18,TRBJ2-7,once,CASSPGQVGTYEQYF,TGTGCCAGCTCACCGGGACAGGTTGGAACCTACGAGCAGTACTTC
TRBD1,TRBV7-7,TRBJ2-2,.,CASSPTGGRTGELFF,TGTGCTAGCAGCCCGACAGGGGGTCGGACCGGGGAGCTGTTTTTT
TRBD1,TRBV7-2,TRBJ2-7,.,CATQGANHEQYF,TGTGCCACCCAGGGGGCGAACCACGAGCAGTACTTC
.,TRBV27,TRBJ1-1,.,CASSLHRNTEAFF,TGTGCCAGCAGTTTACACAGGAACACTGAAGCTTTCTTT
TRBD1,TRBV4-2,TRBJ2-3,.,CASRPGQADTQYF,TGTGCCAGCAGGCCAGGACAGGCAGATACGCAGTATTTT
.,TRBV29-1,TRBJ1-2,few,CSVQGLRYGYTF,TGCAGCGTTCAGGGGCTTAGGTATGGCTACACCTTC
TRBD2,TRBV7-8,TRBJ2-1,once,CASSPPNRAGGNEQFF,TGTGCCAGCAGCCCCCCTAATCGAGCGGGGGGTAATGAGCAGTTCTTC
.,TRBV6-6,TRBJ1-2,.,CASSPGTNYGYTF,TGTGCCAGCAGCCCGGGAACAAACTATGGCTACACCTTC
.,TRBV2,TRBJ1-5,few,CASSEAEFVSNQPQHF,TGTGCCAGCAGTGAAGCTGAGTTCGTCAGCAATCAGCCCCAGCATTTT
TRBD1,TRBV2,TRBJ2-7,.,CASSGDREVYEQYF,TGTGCCAGCAGTGGGGACAGGGAGGTCTACGAGCAGTACTTC
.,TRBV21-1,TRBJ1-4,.,CASSAPGKEKLFF,TGTGCCAGCAGCGCCCCGGGTAAAGAAAAACTGTTTTTT
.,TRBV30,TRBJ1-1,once,CAWSAGTMAEAFF,TGTGCCTGGAGTGCAGGGACTATGGCTGAAGCTTTCTTT
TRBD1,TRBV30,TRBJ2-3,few,CAWSAQDRFAQYF,TGTGCCTGGAGTGCCCAGGACAGGTTCGCGCAGTATTTT
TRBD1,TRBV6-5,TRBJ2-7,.,CASRDRGPYEQYF,TGTGCCAGCCGGGACAGGGGTCCCTACGAGCAGTACTTC
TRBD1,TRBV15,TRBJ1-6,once,CATTLSTGVNSPLHF,TGTGCCACCACCTTATCCACAGGGGTAAATTCACCCCTCCACTTT
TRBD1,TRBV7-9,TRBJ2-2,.,CASRRGDRGATGELFF,TGTGCCAGCAGACGTGGGGACAGGGGGGCCACCGGGGAGCTGTTTTTT
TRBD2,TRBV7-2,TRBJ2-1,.,CASSFSSGNHEQFF,TGTGCCAGCAGCTTCTCCAGCGGGAACCATGAGCAGTTCTTC
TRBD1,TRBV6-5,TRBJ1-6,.,CASSYAGTANSPLHF,TGTGCCAGCAGTTATGCCGGGACAGCTAATTCACCCCTCCACTTT
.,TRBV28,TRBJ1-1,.,CASRGATRRGEAFF,TGTGCCAGCAGAGGCGCCACCCGGAGGGGTGAAGCTTTCTTT